Listed here is a single TCR beta chain. This clone came up once. There is no known antigen for this receptor. No much larger clonotype is one base removed from it; base qualities were not supplied. Other nucleotide sequences in the sample specify the same CDR3. The CDR3 regions of human TCRbeta chains were analyzed by immunosequencing. In the paper's pipeline: TCRs in the repertoires were compared against a reference library of SARS-CoV-2-specific TCRs that had been generated with the MIRA antigen-specificity platform. Breadth was defined as the fraction of unique TCRs that were SARS-CoV-2-associated, and depth was defined as the fraction of total T cells that were SARS-CoV-2-associated. Each spike-specific TCR was assigned to its reactive spike region and to a CD4 or CD8 class using the MIRA data. Log10-transformed breadth and depth values were compared by one-way ANOVA with Sidak's multiple comparisons tests. TCRdb's version of the immuneACCESS table is confined to in-frame rearrangements and falls short of the full clone set. An unresolved V gene accounts for under half of the shortfall where checked; the remainder is of unknown origin. The DNA was the basis for D and trimming; V, J and clone size are from that table. This sample lists 95,000 to 150,000 clones; roughly 91% were detected once. The biggest ten clones account for approximately 1.3% of the sample.

What this sample's time point label stands for: baseline before first vaccination. Vaccinee samples were obtained from the UK trials COV001 and COV002, which included a single-blind randomized controlled phase 2/3 trial of AZD1222 (ChAdOx1 nCoV-19) in healthy adults. Trial participant PBMC samples were collected at day 0 and day 28 after the second dose for TCRbeta chain sequencing. The record originates from a study of T cell responses to AZD1222 COVID-19 vaccine (TCRdb year 2021). Notes on the research overall: AZD1222 recipients with second doses at about 4 weeks or about 12 weeks were pooled, because spike-specific TCR depth and breadth did not differ between schedules. TCR sequencing was performed for about 250 trial participants, of whom some 200 were given two doses of AZD1222 and 26 were given two doses of MenACWY control vaccine. Trial participants were enrolled by age into 18-55, 56-69 and 70-plus year subgroups, with approximately 160, 26 and 62 TCR-sequenced participants respectively.

V lost 6 bases and J lost 4 bases, and the count of bases not matched to a germline gene is 6. The CDR3 has 14 amino acids, counting the end cysteine and phenylalanine. Just CDR3 DNA is preserved here, 42 bases in frame from base 1. The germline V gene specifies KGHSH as CDR1 and LQKENI as CDR2. Results and caveats for the whole study, not just this receptor: Because no day 14 peak-response samples were available, the repertoires could be characterized only after the peak T cell response. Conclusions about previously exposed vaccinees are limited, since just 6 or 7 AZD1222 recipients were seropositive for SARS-CoV-2 at baseline. Reportedly, almost half of the unique spike-specific TCRs recognized epitopes lying outside the regions that are mutated in the B.1.351 and B.1.1.7 variants. The vaccine-associated CD4 TCRs covered the entire spike protein, and the dominant responses fell in regions 160-218 and 743-854. Participants were mostly white British and included more females than males, and it was suggested by the authors that clonal diversity may have been underestimated. After two AZD1222 doses, spike-specific TCR breadth and depth were significantly higher than at day 0 and than in MenACWY recipients. The 56-69-year group was small, and its depth increase did not reach significance, likely because of low power.

Recombination connected TRBV18 to TRBJ2-3; the central 8 bases match TRBD2. The receptor was isolated from an adult in good health. The material was peripheral blood, obtained on day 0 of AZD1222 vaccination. The DNA is TGTGCCAGCTCCCCCCCGGGGGGGCCAGATACGCAGTATTTT. Its translation reads: CASSPPGGPDTQYF.